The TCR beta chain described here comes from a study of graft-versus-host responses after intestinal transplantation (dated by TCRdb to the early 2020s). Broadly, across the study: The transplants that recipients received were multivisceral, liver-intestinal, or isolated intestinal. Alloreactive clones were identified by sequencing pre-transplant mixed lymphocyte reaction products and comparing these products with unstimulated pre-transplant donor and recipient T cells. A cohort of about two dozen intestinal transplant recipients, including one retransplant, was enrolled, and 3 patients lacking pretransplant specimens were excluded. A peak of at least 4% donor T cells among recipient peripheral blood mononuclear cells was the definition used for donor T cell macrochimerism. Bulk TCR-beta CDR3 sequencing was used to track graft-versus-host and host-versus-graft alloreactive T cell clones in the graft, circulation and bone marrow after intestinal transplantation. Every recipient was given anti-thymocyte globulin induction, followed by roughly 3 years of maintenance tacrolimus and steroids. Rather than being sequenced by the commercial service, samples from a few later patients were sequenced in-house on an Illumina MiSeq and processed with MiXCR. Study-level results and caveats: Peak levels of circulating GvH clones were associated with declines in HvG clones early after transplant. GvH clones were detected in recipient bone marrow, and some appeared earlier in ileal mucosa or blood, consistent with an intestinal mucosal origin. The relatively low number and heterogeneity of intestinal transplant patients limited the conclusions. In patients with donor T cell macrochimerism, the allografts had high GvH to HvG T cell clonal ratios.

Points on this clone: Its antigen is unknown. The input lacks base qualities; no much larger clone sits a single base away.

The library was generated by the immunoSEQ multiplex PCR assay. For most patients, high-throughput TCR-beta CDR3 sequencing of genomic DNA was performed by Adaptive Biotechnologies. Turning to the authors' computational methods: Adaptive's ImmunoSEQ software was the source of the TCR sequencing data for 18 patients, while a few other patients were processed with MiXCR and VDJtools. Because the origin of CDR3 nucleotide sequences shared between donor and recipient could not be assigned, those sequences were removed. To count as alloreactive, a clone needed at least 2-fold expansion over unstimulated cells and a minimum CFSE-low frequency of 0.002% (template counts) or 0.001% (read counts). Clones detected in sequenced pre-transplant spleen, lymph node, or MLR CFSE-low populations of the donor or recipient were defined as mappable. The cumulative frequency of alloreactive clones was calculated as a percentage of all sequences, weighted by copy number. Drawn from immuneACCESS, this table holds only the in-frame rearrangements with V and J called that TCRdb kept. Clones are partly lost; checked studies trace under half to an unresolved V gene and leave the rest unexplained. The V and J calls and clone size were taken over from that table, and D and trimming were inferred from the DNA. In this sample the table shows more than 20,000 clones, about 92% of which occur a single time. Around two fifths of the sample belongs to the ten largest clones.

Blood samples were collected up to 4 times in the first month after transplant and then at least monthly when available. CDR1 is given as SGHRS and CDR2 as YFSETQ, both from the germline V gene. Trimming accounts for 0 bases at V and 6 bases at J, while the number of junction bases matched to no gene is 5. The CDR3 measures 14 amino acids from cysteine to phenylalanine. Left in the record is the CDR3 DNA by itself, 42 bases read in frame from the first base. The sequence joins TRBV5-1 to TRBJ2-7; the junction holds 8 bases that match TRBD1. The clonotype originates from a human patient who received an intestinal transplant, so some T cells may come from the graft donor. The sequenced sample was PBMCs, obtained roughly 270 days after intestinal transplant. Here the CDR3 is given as CASSLGQGAFEQYF. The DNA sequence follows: TGCGCCAGCAGCTTGGGGCAGGGGGCGTTCGAGCAGTACTTC.